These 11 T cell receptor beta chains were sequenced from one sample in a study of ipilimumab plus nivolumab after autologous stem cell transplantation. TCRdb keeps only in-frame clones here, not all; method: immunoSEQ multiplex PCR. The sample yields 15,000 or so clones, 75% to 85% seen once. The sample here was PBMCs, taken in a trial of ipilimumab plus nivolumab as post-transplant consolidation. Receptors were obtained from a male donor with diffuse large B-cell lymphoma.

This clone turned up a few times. The CDR3 DNA reads as TGTGCCAGTAGTATAGGGCCTATGAACACTGAAGCTTTCTTT. This encodes CASSIGPMNTEAFF. The chain joins TRBV19 to TRBJ1-1; no reliable D call. V lost 1 base and J 0 bases, leaving 6 bases between the germline ends. The CDR3 is 14 amino acids. In germline, CDR1 is LNHDA, CDR2 SQIVND (reference sequence).

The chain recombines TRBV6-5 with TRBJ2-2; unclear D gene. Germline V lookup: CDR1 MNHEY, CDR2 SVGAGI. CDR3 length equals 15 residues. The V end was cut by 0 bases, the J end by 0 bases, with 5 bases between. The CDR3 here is CASSYSSTNTGELFF. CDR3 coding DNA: TGTGCCAGCAGTTACTCCTCGACGAACACCGGGGAGCTGTTTTTT.

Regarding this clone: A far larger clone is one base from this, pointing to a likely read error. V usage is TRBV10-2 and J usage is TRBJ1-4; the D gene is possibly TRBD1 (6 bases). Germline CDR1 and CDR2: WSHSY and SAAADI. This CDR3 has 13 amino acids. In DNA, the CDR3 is TGCGCCTCAACGGGACACCTCAATGAAATACTGTTTTTT. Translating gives CASTGHLNEILFF.

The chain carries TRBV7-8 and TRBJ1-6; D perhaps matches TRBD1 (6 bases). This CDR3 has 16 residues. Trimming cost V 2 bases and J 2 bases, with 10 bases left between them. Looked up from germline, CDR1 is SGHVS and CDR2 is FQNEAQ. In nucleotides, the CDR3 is TGTGCCAGCAGCTTACAGGGGTGGGCCTATAATTCACCCCTCCACTTT. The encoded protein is CASSLQGWAYNSPLHF.

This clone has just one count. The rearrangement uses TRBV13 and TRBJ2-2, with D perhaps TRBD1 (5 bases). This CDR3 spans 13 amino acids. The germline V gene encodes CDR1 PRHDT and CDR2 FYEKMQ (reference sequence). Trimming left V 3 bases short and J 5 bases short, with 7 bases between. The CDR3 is CASSFSGTGELFF. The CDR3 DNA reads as TGTGCCAGCAGCTTTTCAGGGACCGGGGAGCTGTTTTTT.

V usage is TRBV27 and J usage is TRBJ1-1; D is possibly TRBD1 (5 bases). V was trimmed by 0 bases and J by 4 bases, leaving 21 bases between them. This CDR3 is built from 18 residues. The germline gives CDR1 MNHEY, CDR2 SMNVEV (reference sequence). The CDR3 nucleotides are TGTGCCAGCAGTTTATCGGGACTCGGAGGGGCCCAGGGCACTGAAGCTTTCTTT. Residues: CASSLSGLGGAQGTEAFF.

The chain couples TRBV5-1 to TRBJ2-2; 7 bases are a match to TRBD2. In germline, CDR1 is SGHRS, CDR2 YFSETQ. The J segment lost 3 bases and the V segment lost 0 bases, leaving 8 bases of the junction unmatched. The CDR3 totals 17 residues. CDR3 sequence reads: CASSLALGGTYTGELFF. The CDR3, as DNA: TGCGCCAGCAGCTTGGCTTTGGGAGGGACCTACACCGGGGAGCTGTTTTTT.

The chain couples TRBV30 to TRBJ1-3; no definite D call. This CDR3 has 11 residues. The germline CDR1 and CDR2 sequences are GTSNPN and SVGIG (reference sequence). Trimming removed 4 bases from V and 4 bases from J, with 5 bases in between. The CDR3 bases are TGTGCCTGGAATCCCGGAAACACCATATATTTT. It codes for CAWNPGNTIYF. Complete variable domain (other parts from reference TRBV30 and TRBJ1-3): SQTIHQWPATLVQPVGSPLSLECTVEGTSNPNLYWYRQAAGRGLQLLFYSVGIGQISSEVPQNLSASRPQDRQFILSSKKLLLSDSGFYLCAWNPGNTIYFGEGSWLTVV.

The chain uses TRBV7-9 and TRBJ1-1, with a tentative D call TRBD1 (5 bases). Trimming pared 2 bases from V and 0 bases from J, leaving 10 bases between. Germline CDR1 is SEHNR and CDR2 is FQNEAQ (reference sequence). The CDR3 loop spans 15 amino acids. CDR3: CASSLQGRVNTEAFF. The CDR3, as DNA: TGTGCCAGCAGCTTACAGGGACGGGTGAACACTGAAGCTTTCTTT.

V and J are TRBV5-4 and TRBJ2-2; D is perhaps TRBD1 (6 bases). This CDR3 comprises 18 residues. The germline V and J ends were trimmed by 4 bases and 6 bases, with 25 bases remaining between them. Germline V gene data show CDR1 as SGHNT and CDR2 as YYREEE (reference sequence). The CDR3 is CASSPGKGTPFMPGELFF. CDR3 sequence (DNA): TGTGCCAGCAGCCCCGGAAAGGGGACACCTTTTATGCCCGGGGAGCTGTTTTTT.

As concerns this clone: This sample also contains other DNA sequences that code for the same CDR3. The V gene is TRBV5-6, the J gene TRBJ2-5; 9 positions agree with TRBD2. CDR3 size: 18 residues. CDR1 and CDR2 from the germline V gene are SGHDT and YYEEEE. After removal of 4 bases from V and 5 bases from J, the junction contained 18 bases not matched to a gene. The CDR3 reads CASSPHAMAGGPWETQYF. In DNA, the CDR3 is TGTGCCAGCAGCCCCCATGCTATGGCGGGGGGGCCTTGGGAGACCCAGTACTTC.